The rows below give T cell receptor beta chains drawn from one sample of a study of T cells after yellow fever vaccination. TCRdb re-derived calls from the 5' RACE reads in MiXCR, one entry per CDR3 protein. The sample contains about 340,000 distinct CDR3 sequences, under 15% of which appear only once. The specimen comprised CD4+ T cells sorted from PBMCs, sampled 15 days after the yellow fever booster vaccination. The receptors were gathered from a young man who received the YFV17D yellow fever vaccine. CDR3s include the opening cysteine and the closing phenylalanine or tryptophan. Each record gives: V gene, CDR3 protein.

V gene: TRBV10-3; CDR3 protein: CAISESRGDQPQHF
V gene: TRBV14; CDR3 protein: CASSQVGPGGDYEQYF
V gene: TRBV5-1; CDR3 protein: CASSTQRDGELFF
V gene: TRBV11-3; CDR3 protein: CASSLRLTNEQFF
V gene: TRBV10-3; CDR3 protein: CAISEWESQPQHF
V gene: TRBV20-1; CDR3 protein: CSASFYADSGANVLTF
V gene: TRBV3-1; CDR3 protein: CASSQGGAGGQFF
V gene: TRBV29-1; CDR3 protein: CSVGGQKARGGNYGYTF
V gene: TRBV5-1; CDR3 protein: CASSLGEEGTQYF
V gene: TRBV6-1; CDR3 protein: CASLVTGTGDTEAFF
V gene: TRBV12-3/TRBV12-4; CDR3 protein: CASSLMWPIGELFF
V gene: TRBV7-2; CDR3 protein: CASSLGQDSYGYTF
V gene: TRBV6-1; CDR3 protein: CASSTNRGGTEAFF
V gene: TRBV19; CDR3 protein: CASSWGTARDYGYTF
V gene: TRBV20-1; CDR3 protein: CSASRGQTYQPQHF
V gene: TRBV7-2; CDR3 protein: CASSQGWGSGNTIYF
V gene: TRBV30; CDR3 protein: CAWGQGSAEAFF
V gene: TRBV7-8; CDR3 protein: CASSSGTLPYEQYF
V gene: TRBV5-1; CDR3 protein: CASRTNELYGYTF
V gene: TRBV5-1; CDR3 protein: CASSVRDRGPTTGELFF
V gene: TRBV20-1; CDR3 protein: CSATWTSAGELFF
V gene: TRBV5-4; CDR3 protein: CASSLKQGSDTDTQYF
V gene: TRBV10-3; CDR3 protein: CAIKGTSGGSDTQYF
V gene: TRBV9; CDR3 protein: CASNGAGASSYNEQFF
V gene: TRBV7-9; CDR3 protein: CASSLFGITGELFF
V gene: TRBV7-2; CDR3 protein: CASSSIVVAGGNTDTQYF
V gene: TRBV5-1; CDR3 protein: CASPVSYEQYF
V gene: TRBV5-1; CDR3 protein: CASSPAGGQETQYF
V gene: TRBV12-3/TRBV12-4; CDR3 protein: CASGPGRLNQPQHF